This TCR beta chain was identified in a study of metastatic and nonmetastatic thyroid tumors (dated by TCRdb to 2018 to 2021). Regarding the study in general: Repertoires from peripheral blood and from tumor or nodule tissue samples of malignant and benign thyroid patients were compared.

None of the patients had been given any treatment before thyroid surgery. The study retrospectively analysed patient clinical samples collected from 2012 to 2018 using T-cell receptor beta sequencing. Library preparation employed PCR. Instrument on record: Illumina HiSeq 4000. High-throughput sequencing was used to profile the TCR beta-chain CDR3 region of each patient. The study's processing was this. CDR3 differences across clinicopathological groups were used to build a classifier for discriminating distant-metastatic papillary thyroid cancer patients. The Shannon index was used to measure repertoire diversity, and the Morisita-Horn index was used to measure how similar tumor and blood repertoires were. Clones were called with MiXCR by TCRdb after fastp trimmed the public reads at Q25, and only in-frame beta chains were retained. What appears here as the V and J calls and clone size reflects TCRdb's work, not the paper's. Within this sample are under 25,000 clones, with roughly 23% of them counted one time only. The biggest ten clones account for approximately 8.1% of the sample.

This clone is assessed as medium-sized (0.01 to 0.1%). The clone's antigen remains unknown. Per-base qualities were not stored, and no clone one base away is much larger. General study outcomes and caveats: In both blood and tumor samples, TCR beta diversity was reported to be significantly higher in malignant tumors than in benign nodules.

Trimming at the junction amounts to 6 bases on V and 5 bases on J, and the germline ends lie 8 bases apart. The CDR3 covers 12 residues, taking in both the cysteine and the phenylalanine. Only CDR3 DNA is held: 36 bases, read in frame from base 1. The germline V gene yields SGHTA for CDR1 and FQGNSA for CDR2. The sequence came from a female donor with papillary thyroid cancer or a benign thyroid nodule (not recorded which). Some clones in this sample may be carry-over from other donors' samples. This receptor chain uses TRBV7-2 and TRBJ1-5; TRBD1 is perhaps the D gene, given 5 matching bases. Source material: adjacent normal tissue. The sequenced DNA: TGTGCCAGCAGATGGGGGGATCAGCCCCAGCATTTT. Translated, this is CASRWGDQPQHF.